The clone carrying this T cell receptor (beta chain) was recorded many times. As yet, its antigen is unknown. The sample originates from a study of T cells in Graves' hyperthyroidism and ophthalmopathy. Study background: It was at initial diagnosis, before any treatment, that peripheral blood was collected.

Researchers amplified the TCR beta CDR3 regions from RNA transcripts. The TCR CDR3 first-round RT-PCR relied on the HTBI primer set. One entry per CDR3 protein results from TCRdb running MiXCR on the multiplex PCR reads. The sample has over 700,000 distinct CDR3 sequences, roughly 40% seen once. Clinical symptoms, serum thyroxine and TRAb, thyroid ultrasound and orbital computed tomography were used for the diagnoses. Broader study findings: Among thyroid clonotypes expanded above 0.001, most also appeared in blood. Ophthalmopathy and stable hyperthyroidism were separated by a 13 V-J model.

The source material was blood. The sequence derives from a man between 18 and 29 years old with Graves' hyperthyroidism.

In DNA, the CDR3 is TGTGCCATCAGTGAGAAGGGGGAAGGGTACGAGCAGTACTTC. Protein sequence: CAISEKGEGYEQYF. The chain combines TRBV10-3 with TRBJ2-7, with D possibly matching TRBD1 (6 bases). This CDR3 contains 14 residues. The germline CDR1 and CDR2 sequences are ENHRY and SYGVKD. Trimming pared 2 bases from V and 4 bases from J, leaving 12 bases between.